One and the same sample provided the 32 T cell receptor beta chains below, sequenced in a study of T-cell reconstitution after alpha-beta-depleted transplantation in children (TCRdb year 2016). Library construction relied on PCR. TCRdb lists the instrument as Illumina HiSeq 2500. To normalize quantification of the TCRbeta repertoire, the TCR libraries were built with molecular barcoding that relied on unique molecular identifiers. TCRdb trimmed public reads at Q25 via fastp, called clones via MiXCR and kept in-frame beta chains. Identical CDR3 protein sequences are pooled into one entry, listed with their most common genes and DNA. For this sample there are about 980,000 distinct CDR3 sequences; about 29% appear just once. About 28% of the sample belongs to the ten largest clones. This specimen's treatment or condition label, per the study, means: allogeneic hematopoietic cell transplantation with graft depleted of TCRalphabeta T cells and CD19 B cells.

The sequences come from PBMCs, mostly from graft donor cells, collected 360 days after TCRalphabeta/CD19-depleted stem cell transplant. The receptors were gathered from a boy under two years old who had a stem cell transplant for SCID, so the T cells may come from the graft donor.

The chain employs TRBV15 and TRBJ2-7, with a weak D call TRBD2 (7 bases). Germline V gene data show CDR1 as LNHNV and CDR2 as YYDKDF (reference sequence). CDR3 length: 14 amino acids. The V end was cut by 4 bases, the J end by 5 bases, with 15 bases between. CDR3 loop: CATSIGGGVHEQYF. In DNA form, the CDR3 reads TGTGCCACCAGCATTGGGGGGGGCGTCCACGAGCAGTACTTC.

There are a few counts of this clonotype. This CDR3 is CASSSGEPNTEAFF. As DNA, the CDR3 is TGTGCCAGCAGTTCCGGAGAACCGAACACTGAAGCTTTCTTT. The chain links TRBV12-3 or TRBV12-4 to TRBJ1-1; D call uncertain. The CDR3 sequence is 14 residues long. The V end was cut by 4 bases, the J end by 1 base, with 10 bases between.

The chain is built from TRBV5-1 and TRBJ2-2, with 7 bases that match TRBD2. The CDR3 has 15 amino acids. The junction had 2 bases not matched to a gene; V was cut back by 3 bases and J by 0 bases. CDR1 SGHRS and CDR2 YFSETQ come from the germline V gene. The CDR3, as DNA: TGCGCCAGCAGCTGGACTAGAACGAACACCGGGGAGCTGTTTTTT. Translation: CASSWTRTNTGELFF.

The chain recombines TRBV27 with TRBJ2-5, with 9 bases lining up with TRBD1. Germline CDR1 is MNHEY and CDR2 is SMNVEV (reference sequence). V lost 5 bases to trimming and J lost 1 base; unmatched junction nucleotides: 8. This CDR3 region has 16 residues. The CDR3: CASSPNRGLLQETQYF. The DNA for the CDR3 is TGTGCCAGCAGTCCAAACAGGGGGCTGCTCCAAGAGACCCAGTACTTC.

This chain links TRBV2 with TRBJ2-1, with D possibly being TRBD2 (6 bases). Germline loops: CDR1 SNHLY, CDR2 FYNNEI. The CDR3 sequence is 14 residues long. V gave up 8 bases and J gave up 10 bases, with 21 bases separating them. The DNA for the CDR3 is TGTGCCAGCGGGTTAAGCGGGTTAGGTAGGGAGCAGTTCTTC. Amino acid sequence: CASGLSGLGREQFF.

Ten or more counts support this clonotype. V gene TRBV25-1 combines with J gene TRBJ2-1; D unresolved. Trimming took off 3 bases at V and 6 bases at J, with 9 bases between the two ends. The CDR3 contains 13 residues. Germline V gene lookup returns CDR1 MGHDK and CDR2 SYGVNS. The CDR3 DNA sequence: TGTGCCAGCAGTGATTCTGCCCTCAATGAGCAGTTCTTC. Translation: CASSDSALNEQFF.

In its sample, this clonotype was seen many times. V is TRBV12-3 or TRBV12-4 and J is TRBJ2-3; a possible D gene is TRBD2 (5 bases). Trimming stripped 7 bases from V and 5 bases from J, with 10 bases between. The CDR3 spans 12 residues. The CDR3 protein is CASNPGIDTQYF. The CDR3 DNA reads as TGTGCCAGCAATCCGGGGATAGATACGCAGTATTTT.

The genes are TRBV7-6 and TRBJ2-2, with TRBD2 matching 11 bases. Trimming at V came to 6 bases and at J to 1 base, leaving 13 bases not matched to a gene. The V gene's germline CDR1 is SGHVS and CDR2 FNYEAQ. CDR3 length equals 19 residues. The CDR3, as DNA: TGTGCCAGCAGTCCTATAGCGGGGGGGCGCCGCCTGAACACCGGGGAGCTGTTTTTT. It is translated as CASSPIAGGRRLNTGELFF.

The V and J genes are TRBV15 and TRBJ2-3, with D perhaps TRBD1 (5 bases). The ends were cut back, 0 bases at V and 6 bases at J, with 13 bases in the middle. CDR3 length equals 15 residues. Germline-derived CDR1 and CDR2 are LNHNV and YYDKDF (reference sequence). CDR3 region: CATSRDGAIRDTQYF. Here the CDR3 DNA reads TGTGCCACCAGCAGAGATGGGGCTATAAGGGATACGCAGTATTTT.

Many counts were recorded for this clonotype. This chain uses TRBV5-1 with TRBJ2-2, with D possibly matching TRBD2 (6 bases). The germline gives CDR1 SGHRS, CDR2 YFSETQ. The CDR3 is 17 amino acids. V lost 5 bases, J lost 1 base, and 18 bases lay in between. DNA of the CDR3: TGCGCCAGCAGGGTACTTTACGGAGGGGAGAACACCGGGGAGCTGTTTTTT. Translating it yields CASRVLYGGENTGELFF.

This clonotype was seen only a few times. In nucleotides, the CDR3 is TGCAGTGCTCGAGGGTGGGGAACCGGGGAGCTGTTTTTT. Translation gives CSARGWGTGELFF. The chain employs TRBV20-1 and TRBJ2-2; tentative D call: TRBD2 (5 bases). Germline-derived CDR1 and CDR2 are DFQATT and SNEGSKA (reference sequence). Between the trimmed V and J ends, which lost 5 bases and 5 bases, there was a span of 12 bases. The CDR3 totals 13 residues.

This clonotype was seen a handful of times. The chain combines TRBV6-5 with TRBJ2-5; a weak D match, TRBD2 (6 bases). Trimming pared 3 bases from V and 5 bases from J, leaving 10 bases between. The CDR3 sequence is 13 residues long. Germline V gene data show CDR1 as MNHEY and CDR2 as SVGAGI. This CDR3 reads CASSYGGRETQYF. For the CDR3, the DNA is TGTGCCAGCAGTTATGGAGGGCGGGAGACCCAGTACTTC.

This clonotype has only a few counts. The rearrangement joins TRBV7-2 to TRBJ1-3; D is unresolved. V lost 2 bases and J lost 0, with 8 bases in between. There are 15 residues in the CDR3. Germline V CDR1 and CDR2: SGHTA, FQGNSA. This chain's CDR3 is CASSLTPFSGNTIYF. The CDR3 nucleotides are TGTGCCAGCAGCTTAACACCCTTCTCTGGAAACACCATATATTTT.

Only a few counts were recorded for this clonotype. This chain joins TRBV4-3 and TRBJ2-3; D is perhaps TRBD2 (5 bases). This CDR3 spans 17 amino acids. V lost 4 bases to trimming and J lost 4 bases, with 21 bases between them. Germline CDR1 reads LGHNA; CDR2 reads YSLEER. As DNA, the CDR3 is TGCGCCAGCAGCCCAAGACCCGGACTTGCCCCGCCAGATACGCAGTATTTT. This sequence encodes CASSPRPGLAPPDTQYF.

This clonotype has more than one count but fewer than ten. The chain combines TRBV7-3 with TRBJ2-1; 10 positions match TRBD1. This CDR3 is built from 17 residues. Looked up from germline, CDR1 is SGHTA and CDR2 is FQGTGA. After removal of 2 bases from V and 0 bases from J, the junction contained 4 bases not matched to a gene. This CDR3 is CASSLLGQGSSYNEQFF. The CDR3 nucleotides read TGTGCCAGCAGCTTATTGGGACAGGGGAGCTCCTACAATGAGCAGTTCTTC.

The chain recombines TRBV10-3 with TRBJ2-5; weak D call: TRBD2 (6 bases). Germline lookup yields CDR1 ENHRY and CDR2 SYGVKD. This CDR3 has 14 amino acids. V shed 2 bases and J shed 5 bases, with 12 bases lying between them. CDR3: CAISEGGGGETQYF. The CDR3 nucleotides are TGTGCCATCAGTGAGGGCGGAGGAGGGGAGACCCAGTACTTC.

V is TRBV3-1 and J is TRBJ2-5; 11 bases are a match to TRBD2. This CDR3 has 18 residues. Germline V gene sequence: CDR1 LGHDT, CDR2 YNNKEL (reference sequence). With 0 bases clipped from V and 3 bases from J, the junction kept 9 bases outside the gene matches. The CDR3 sequence: CASSQDWVLTSGKETQYF. In DNA form, the CDR3 reads TGTGCCAGCAGCCAAGACTGGGTCCTGACTAGCGGGAAAGAGACCCAGTACTTC.

This clonotype was found a few times. The chain uses TRBV6-5 and TRBJ1-4; 7 nucleotides match TRBD1. The J segment lost 6 bases and the V segment lost 2 bases, leaving 6 bases of the junction unmatched. CDR1 is MNHEY and CDR2 is SVGAGI in the germline V gene. CDR3 length: 15 residues. The CDR3 DNA sequence: TGTGCCAGCAGTTACGAAGGAGGGGGCTATGAAAAACTGTTTTTT. The encoded protein is CASSYEGGGYEKLFF.

The rearrangement joins TRBV4-3 to TRBJ2-7; weak D call: TRBD1 (6 bases). Trimming left V 0 bases short and J 2 bases short, with 17 bases between. Germline loops: CDR1 LGHNA, CDR2 YSLEER. This CDR3 has 17 amino acids. CDR3 nucleotides: TGCGCCAGCAGCCAAGAAAAGTCGGCAGGGGATCCCTACGAGCAGTACTTC. It specifies CASSQEKSAGDPYEQYF.

The chain links TRBV20-1 to TRBJ2-7; 7 positions agree with TRBD1. CDR1 DFQATT and CDR2 SNEGSKA come from the germline V gene (reference sequence). The CDR3 runs to 13 residues. After removal of 2 bases from V and 9 bases from J, the junction contained 10 bases not matched to a gene. The CDR3 DNA is TGCAGTGCTAGAAAATCCGGGACAGTGGGGCAGTACTTC. Protein product: CSARKSGTVGQYF.

The chain combines TRBV6-1 with TRBJ1-2; possible D gene TRBD1, 5 bases. The V and J ends lost 8 bases and 1 base respectively, with 17 bases between them. Germline V gene data show CDR1 as MNHNS and CDR2 as SASEGT. The CDR3 has 15 amino acids. As DNA, the CDR3 is TGTGCCAGCGGCCCCCGGGACCCGAGTAACTATGGCTACACCTTC. It encodes CASGPRDPSNYGYTF.

This clonotype was observed a handful of times. This rearrangement joins TRBV5-1 to TRBJ1-1; TRBD1 matches 10 bases. CDR3 length: 16 amino acids. The V gene end was trimmed by 3 bases and the J gene end by 1 base; junction bases not matched to a gene: 6. Per germline, CDR1 SGHRS and CDR2 YFSETQ. The CDR3 protein is CASSWDRGGGNTEAFF. The CDR3 DNA reads as TGCGCCAGCAGCTGGGACAGGGGCGGCGGGAACACTGAAGCTTTCTTT.

In this sample, this clonotype turned up a few times. The rearrangement links TRBV5-1 to TRBJ1-3; maybe TRBD1 (6 bases). CDR1 and CDR2 from the germline V gene are SGHRS and YFSETQ. V dropped 0 bases and J dropped 8 bases, with 18 bases sitting between them. The CDR3 extends over 16 amino acids. The CDR3 loop reads CASSLEGGLYEDTIYF. The CDR3 coding sequence is TGCGCCAGCAGCTTGGAGGGGGGCCTCTATGAGGACACCATATATTTT.

This clonotype has more than one count but fewer than ten. The rearrangement joins TRBV4-1 to TRBJ2-1; D is undetermined. CDR1 is MGHRA and CDR2 is YSYEKL in the germline V gene. The germline V and J ends were trimmed by 5 bases and 0 bases, with 11 bases remaining between them. The CDR3 is made up of 15 amino acids. This CDR3 is CASSRSFSSYNEQFF. DNA for the CDR3: TGCGCCAGCAGCAGGTCGTTCAGCTCCTACAATGAGCAGTTCTTC.

The V call is TRBV5-1, the J call TRBJ2-1; 7 nucleotides align to TRBD2. This CDR3 spans 16 amino acids. With V trimmed by 0 bases and J by 4 bases, 7 bases remained unmatched. From germline, CDR1 is SGHRS and CDR2 YFSETQ. CDR3: CASSLGGLKAYNEQFF. The CDR3 DNA is TGCGCCAGCAGCTTGGGGGGACTAAAAGCGTACAATGAGCAGTTCTTC.

The rearrangement links TRBV15 to TRBJ2-2; 10 bases are a match to TRBD1. The CDR3 has 15 amino acids. Losses at the gene ends were 2 bases for V and 6 bases for J; bases not matched to a gene: 3. The germline gives CDR1 LNHNV, CDR2 YYDKDF (reference sequence). DNA for the CDR3: TGTGCCACCAGCAGAATGGGACAGGGGCCCGGGGAGCTGTTTTTT. This encodes CATSRMGQGPGELFF. Full variable domain (outside the CDR3, taken from reference TRBV15 and TRBJ2-2): DAMVIQNPRYQVTQFGKPVTLSCSQTLNHNVMYWYQQKSSQAPKLLFHYYDKDFNNEADTPDNFQSRRPNTSFCFLDIRSPGLGDTAMYLCATSRMGQGPGELFFGEGSRLTVL.

The genes are TRBV4-2 and TRBJ2-2; TRBD2 agrees at 8 bases. J gave up 5 bases and V 5 bases, and 13 bases lay outside the gene matches. The CDR3 covers 17 residues. The germline CDR1 and CDR2 sequences are LGHNA and YNFKEQ. Here the CDR3 reads CASSKRGGLGGTGELFF. The DNA for the CDR3 is TGTGCCAGCAGCAAGAGAGGGGGACTAGGGGGAACCGGGGAGCTGTTTTTT.

The table lists this clonotype with a few counts. V is TRBV4-3 and J is TRBJ2-3, with 9 bases fitting TRBD2. J lost 5 bases, V lost 1 base, and 13 bases had no gene match. The CDR3 consists of 18 residues. In germline, CDR1 is LGHNA, CDR2 YSLEER. The CDR3 region has the DNA TGCGCCAGCAGCCAAGTATACGGGTCGCGGGGGGGCCTAGATACGCAGTATTTT. As protein: CASSQVYGSRGGLDTQYF.

This clonotype came up a few times. The chain uses TRBV12-3 or TRBV12-4 and TRBJ2-7; TRBD1 is a possible D gene (6 bases). Trimming left V 3 bases short and J 3 bases short, with 9 bases between. The CDR3 consists of 13 residues. The CDR3 sequence: CASSFRGIYEQYF. CDR3 DNA sequence: TGTGCCAGCAGTTTTAGGGGGATCTACGAGCAGTACTTC.

This clonotype has a handful of counts. The J gene is TRBJ1-5, the V gene TRBV6-1, with D possibly being TRBD1 (5 bases). This CDR3 contains 17 residues. Germline CDR1 and CDR2: MNHNS and SASEGT. Trimming left V 7 bases short and J 0 bases short, with 19 bases between. CDR3 coding DNA: TGTGCCAGCACCTGGACACTCGTGTGGTATAGCAATCAGCCCCAGCATTTT. Translation gives CASTWTLVWYSNQPQHF.

This clonotype was counted between two and nine times. This chain joins TRBV12-3 or TRBV12-4 and TRBJ2-7; TRBD2 might be the D (5 bases). Trimming stripped 5 bases from V and 2 bases from J, with 13 bases between. The CDR3 totals 14 residues. CDR3 protein: CASSATGVPYEQYF. The CDR3 DNA is TGTGCCAGCAGTGCAACCGGGGTTCCCTACGAGCAGTACTTC.

In its sample, this clonotype was seen a few times. V and J are TRBV4-1 and TRBJ2-1, with 8 bases identical to TRBD2. Germline trimming cut 6 bases from V and 1 base from J; bases unmatched to any gene: 8. The V gene's germline CDR1 is MGHRA and CDR2 YSYEKL. CDR3 size: 16 residues. The CDR3 nucleotides read TGCGCCAGCAGGGCAACTCGGGGGGGTTCCTACAATGAGCAGTTCTTC. Protein: CASRATRGGSYNEQFF.